This T cell receptor beta chain was sequenced during a study of T cell responses to AZD1222 COVID-19 vaccine. CDR3 length: 16 residues. V lost 0 bases to trimming and J lost 3 bases, with 13 bases between them. Germline V gene sequence: CDR1 KGHSH, CDR2 LQKENI. Data came from immunoSEQ multiplex PCR; TCRdb stores just in-frame clones and leaves some out. The sample consists of some 100,000 clones, roughly 91% of them appearing once. On this clone itself: The antigen is not known.

Study-wide results and caveats: Across spike, vaccine-associated CD4 TCRs were found, dominant at 160-218 and 743-854. Females outnumbered males among donors, who were mostly white British; clonal diversity was possibly underestimated. Just five to seven people given AZD1222 tested seropositive at baseline. Epitopes outside B.1.351 and B.1.1.7 mutated regions reportedly drew nearly half of spike TCRs.

The chain joins TRBV18 to TRBJ2-3; maybe TRBD2 (5 bases). The material sequenced was peripheral blood, taken on day 0 of AZD1222 vaccination. This sequence originates from an adult in good health. The CDR3 loop is CASSPPQLVRTDTQYF. In DNA, the CDR3 is TGTGCCAGCTCACCACCCCAACTAGTAAGGACAGATACGCAGTATTTT.